This T cell receptor (beta chain) was identified during a study of neoadjuvant anti-PD-1 for oral cavity cancer. With 0 bases removed from V and 4 bases from J, the gap between germline ends came to 12 bases. Germline values: CDR1 MGHRA, CDR2 YSYEKL. The CDR3 extends over 15 amino acids. Here immunoSEQ multiplex PCR was the method, and the copy in TCRdb shows in-frame clones only, minus some. The sample has 15,000 or so clones; 60% to 80% are singletons. The sequenced sample was PBMCs, obtained before nivolumab (anti-PD-1) treatment. The receptor was isolated from a person aged 35 to 85 with oral cavity squamous cell carcinoma. This chain joins TRBV4-1 and TRBJ1-2; TRBD1 might be the D (6 bases). The CDR3 DNA reads as TGCGCCAGCAGCCAAGATCCCCAGGGGTTCTATGGCTACACCTTC. The encoded protein is CASSQDPQGFYGYTF.